These 9 T cell receptor beta chains originate from one sample sequenced in a study of human T cells and chemical hapten exposure. One entry per CDR3 protein, called by TCRdb with MiXCR from the RACE reads. The data show roughly 100,000 distinct CDR3 sequences, more than 10% seen once. The time point denotes: pre-sensitization, week 0. Treatment meaning: therapeutic diphenylcyclopropenone sensitization with weekly scalp DPC. The sequenced sample was whole blood, obtained in connection with sensitization to the hapten diphenylcyclopropenone (DPC). These receptors were collected from a woman aged 55-69 years with alopecia areata. Some clones in this sample may be carry-over from other donors' samples.

The sample holds many counts of this clonotype. The chain joins TRBV30 to TRBJ2-1; tentative D call: TRBD1 (5 bases). V shed 0 bases and J shed 10 bases, with 10 bases lying between them. In germline, CDR1 is GTSNPN, CDR2 SVGIG (reference sequence). The CDR3 sequence is 12 residues long. The CDR3 region has the DNA TGTGCCTGGAGTGTCTACTACAGGGAGCAGTTCTTC. This gives the protein CAWSVYYREQFF.

On this clonotype: A much larger clone lies a single base off, so this may be a read error. CDR3 region: CVSSVEEGYGYTF. CDR3 sequence (DNA): TGTGTCAGCTCCGTCGAGGAGGGCTATGGCTACACCTTC. The genes are TRBV6-4 and TRBJ1-2, with unresolved D. The CDR3 extends over 13 amino acids. Germline V gene data show CDR1 as MRHNA and CDR2 as SNTAGT.

This clonotype was seen repeatedly, ten times or more. The gene calls are TRBV5-1 and TRBJ2-1; 11 positions match TRBD2. The CDR3 spans 16 residues. CDR1 is SGHRS and CDR2 is YFSETQ in the germline V gene. V shed 0 bases and J 5 bases; nucleotides not matched to a gene: 4. In nucleotides, the CDR3 is TGCGCCAGCAGCTTGGTTTCTAGCGGGGGGCACAATGAGCAGTTCTTC. It translates to CASSLVSSGGHNEQFF.

This clonotype was detected many times. J is TRBJ2-1 and V is TRBV7-2, with TRBD1 identical over 9 bases. Germline-derived CDR1 and CDR2 are SGHTA and FQGNSA. The CDR3 is 16 residues long. Losses at the gene ends were 4 bases for V and 6 bases for J; bases not matched to a gene: 10. The CDR3 nucleotides read TGTGCCAGCAGCTCCGAAACCGGGACAGGGTCCAATGAGCAGTTCTTC. Translation: CASSSETGTGSNEQFF.

This rearrangement joins TRBV5-6 to TRBJ1-4; 7 nucleotides agree with TRBD1. CDR1 is SGHDT and CDR2 is YYEEEE in the germline V gene. V dropped 5 bases and J dropped 8; count of bases not matched to a gene: 12. This CDR3 contains 15 residues. The CDR3 DNA is TGTGCCAGCAGACACGCCGGGACAGTACCAGAAAAACTGTTTTTT. Translation gives CASRHAGTVPEKLFF.

V is TRBV12-3 or TRBV12-4 and J is TRBJ2-1, with 7 bases identical to TRBD1. This CDR3 has 15 amino acids. Losses at the gene ends were 5 bases for V and 2 bases for J; bases not matched to a gene: 6. CDR3 residues: CASSPTTGTYNEQFF. CDR3 coding DNA: TGTGCCAGCAGTCCGACGACAGGGACCTACAATGAGCAGTTCTTC.

The gene calls are TRBV7-9 and TRBJ2-2; no firm D call. V lost 3 bases and J lost 5, with 13 bases in between. The CDR3 loop spans 15 amino acids. In germline, CDR1 is SEHNR, CDR2 FQNEAQ (reference sequence). CDR3 region: CASSLIQAATGELFF. The CDR3, as DNA: TGTGCCAGCAGCTTGATTCAGGCCGCTACCGGGGAGCTGTTTTTT.

This clonotype was seen a handful of times. The gene calls are TRBV12-3 or TRBV12-4 and TRBJ2-7; D might be TRBD2 (6 bases). V was trimmed by 6 bases and J by 2 bases, leaving 11 bases between them. This CDR3 spans 13 amino acids. This CDR3 reads CASRLGGTYEQYF. CDR3 in DNA: TGTGCCAGCAGGTTGGGGGGAACCTACGAGCAGTACTTC.

This clonotype was picked up a small number of times. This chain connects TRBV10-3 to TRBJ2-2, with a tentative D call TRBD1 (6 bases). The CDR3 has 16 residues. The germline V gene encodes CDR1 ENHRY and CDR2 SYGVKD. The V end lost 7 bases, the J end lost 4 bases, and 19 bases lay between the germline ends. The CDR3 DNA reads as TGTGCCATCAACCCCCGGGACACAATTACCACCGGGGAGCTGTTTTTT. As protein: CAINPRDTITTGELFF.